This note documents a single T cell receptor beta chain sequence. CDR3 length: 15 residues. Germline CDR1 SGHAT, CDR2 FQNNGV. V gave up 6 bases and J gave up 5 bases; unmatched junction bases: 9. These data come from a study of Ad26.COV2.S vaccination and SARS-CoV-2 variants. Profiled with immunoSEQ multiplex PCR; TCRdb holds only in-frame clones, not every one. The sample includes roughly 350,000 clones, about 87% of them seen just once. Treatment specified: roughly 18 received Ad26.COV2.S at low or high dose, single or two shots; about five received placebo; per-sample allocation not given. Sample collection was performed on day 63 after the first vaccine or placebo injection.

The chain recombines TRBV11-2 with TRBJ2-1; TRBD1 matches at 8 bases. The source is a person aged 18 to 65 who received the Ad26.COV2.S COVID-19 vaccine or a placebo. Sequenced material: peripheral blood, taken in a trial of Ad26.COV2.S vaccine versus placebo. CDR3 sequence (DNA): TGTGCCAGCAGTAGAACCGGGACAGGCGACAATGAGCAGTTCTTC. Translation: CASSRTGTGDNEQFF.